This passage covers 21 T cell receptor beta chains from one sample sequenced in a study of monozygotic twins with inflammatory bowel disease. TCRdb re-called the 5' RACE reads and catalogs CDR3 proteins one per entry, DNA excluded. The sample yields roughly 150,000 distinct CDR3 sequences, of which the top ten take up under 3.5%. Sequencing used blood. These receptors were obtained from a human donor with ulcerative colitis or Crohn's disease, or a healthy co-twin of an affected twin (not recorded which).

The V and J genes are TRBV10-3 and TRBJ2-7; as DNA is missing, the TRBD1 call by TCRdb cannot be tested. CDR1 and CDR2 from the germline V gene are ENHRY and SYGVKD. The CDR3 length is 16 residues. The CDR3 loop is CAIGGTGGAFGNEQYF.

The chain has TRBV12-3 or TRBV12-4 and TRBJ2-7; TCRdb designates TRBD2, a call that cannot be tested without DNA. The CDR3 length is 13 residues. CDR3 loop: CASSSGLLYEQYF.

This rearrangement joins TRBV5-1 to TRBJ2-3; as DNA is missing, the TRBD2 call by TCRdb cannot be tested. The CDR3 sequence is 15 residues long. Per germline, CDR1 SGHRS and CDR2 YFSETQ. The CDR3 reads CASSRLDSTTDTQYF.

The rearrangement joins TRBV6-2 or TRBV6-3 to TRBJ2-1; TCRdb calls TRBD1, which cannot be checked without DNA. This CDR3 spans 13 amino acids. The germline V gene encodes CDR1 MNHEY and CDR2 SVGEGT. Here the CDR3 reads CASSTPGYNEQFF.

This chain joins TRBV5-1 and TRBJ2-2. The CDR3 runs to 15 residues. The germline CDR1 and CDR2 sequences are SGHRS and YFSETQ. CDR3 protein: CASSRSYPDTGELFF.

CDR3: CASSLEEGQPQHF. The chain employs TRBV7-9 and TRBJ1-5. The CDR3 loop spans 13 amino acids. Germline V gene data show CDR1 as SEHNR and CDR2 as FQNEAQ (reference sequence).

This chain joins TRBV12-3 or TRBV12-4 and TRBJ2-1; TCRdb outputs TRBD2, but without DNA this stays unchecked. CDR3 size: 14 residues. CDR3 sequence: CASSMETVAGMGFF.

The CDR3: CASRKIQGTGELFF. This chain joins TRBV19 and TRBJ2-2; TCRdb's D call, TRBD1, is unchecked because there is no DNA. The germline V gene has CDR1 LNHDA and CDR2 SQIVND (reference sequence). The CDR3 extends over 14 amino acids.

V is TRBV24-1 and J is TRBJ2-2. CDR1 and CDR2 (germline): KGHDR, SFDVKD. The CDR3 consists of 14 residues. CDR3 region: CATSEGASTGELFF.

V is TRBV12-3 or TRBV12-4 and J is TRBJ2-3; without DNA, the TCRdb call of TRBD2 cannot be checked. The CDR3 spans 14 residues. This chain's CDR3 is CASRRLAGTDTQYF.

This sequence joins TRBV7-2 and TRBJ1-5. Germline lookup yields CDR1 SGHTA and CDR2 FQGNSA. This CDR3 has 13 residues. The CDR3 spells CASSRNSDQPQHF. Supplemented by reference TRBV7-2 and TRBJ1-5, the full variable domain reads GAGVSQSPSNKVTEKGKDVELRCDPISGHTALYWYRQSLGQGLEFLIYFQGNSAPDKSGLPSDRFSAERTGGSVSTLTIQRTQQEDSAVYLCASSRNSDQPQHFGDGTRLSIL.

This sequence joins TRBV5-1 and TRBJ1-6; absent DNA, TCRdb's TRBD1 call cannot be checked. The CDR3 contains 14 residues. The germline gives CDR1 SGHRS, CDR2 YFSETQ. The CDR3 spells CASSPGTEDSPLHF.

The chain couples TRBV14 to TRBJ2-3; TCRdb calls TRBD2, which cannot be checked without DNA. Germline V gives CDR1 SGHDN, CDR2 FVKESK. The CDR3 covers 15 residues. CDR3 sequence: CASSPLGLFTDTQYF.

The chain combines TRBV27 with TRBJ2-2; TCRdb lists TRBD2, though no DNA is available to test this call. CDR3 length: 16 residues. Germline-derived CDR1 and CDR2 are MNHEY and SMNVEV (reference sequence). The CDR3 spells CASSSLAGPGGGELFF.

The rearrangement links TRBV28 to TRBJ2-5; TCRdb's D call of TRBD1 is untestable without DNA. This CDR3 contains 13 residues. Germline V gene lookup returns CDR1 MDHEN and CDR2 SYDVKM. The CDR3 reads CASSRGTRETQYF.

This chain joins TRBV10-3 and TRBJ2-7; the TRBD1 assignment by TCRdb is unverifiable without DNA. In germline, CDR1 is ENHRY, CDR2 SYGVKD. The CDR3 consists of 14 residues. The CDR3 is CAISGTLSSYEQYF.

The chain combines TRBV20-1 with TRBJ2-1; the D gene TCRdb calls, TRBD1, cannot be checked with no DNA. CDR1 and CDR2 from the germline V gene are DFQATT and SNEGSKA (reference sequence). CDR3 length: 12 residues. The CDR3 protein is CSARTGWGEQFF.

This chain links TRBV5-1 with TRBJ2-5. Germline loops: CDR1 SGHRS, CDR2 YFSETQ. This CDR3 has 16 residues. CDR3 region: CASSLTRTMYQETQYF. The whole variable domain, filled in from reference TRBV5-1 and TRBJ2-5, reads KAGVTQTPRYLIKTRGQQVTLSCSPISGHRSVSWYQQTPGQGLQFLFEYFSETQRNKGNFPGRFSGRQFSNSRSEMNVSTLELGDSALYLCASSLTRTMYQETQYFGPGTRLLVL.

The CDR3: CASSPGVGLNQPQHF. The rearrangement links TRBV7-9 to TRBJ1-5. This CDR3 has 15 residues. Germline V gene lookup returns CDR1 SEHNR and CDR2 FQNEAQ (reference sequence).

The chain employs TRBV27 and TRBJ1-1; the D gene TCRdb calls, TRBD1, cannot be checked with no DNA. From germline, CDR1 is MNHEY and CDR2 SMNVEV (reference sequence). The CDR3 is 16 residues long. The CDR3 sequence is CASSLLRTVSNTEAFF.

V and J are TRBV7-3 and TRBJ2-1; TCRdb indicates TRBD1, and absent DNA this call remains unverified. This CDR3 has 14 residues. The V gene's germline CDR1 is SGHTA and CDR2 FQGTGA. Here the CDR3 reads CASSQGQGVYEQFF.